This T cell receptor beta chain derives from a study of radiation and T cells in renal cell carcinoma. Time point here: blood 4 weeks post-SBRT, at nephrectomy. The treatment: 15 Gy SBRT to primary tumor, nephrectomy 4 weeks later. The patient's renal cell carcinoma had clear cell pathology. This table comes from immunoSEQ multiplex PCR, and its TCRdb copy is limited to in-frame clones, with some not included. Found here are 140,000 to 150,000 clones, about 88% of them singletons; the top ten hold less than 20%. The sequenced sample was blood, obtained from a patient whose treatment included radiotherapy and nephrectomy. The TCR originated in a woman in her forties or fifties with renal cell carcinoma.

The CDR3 reads CASSSLAVNTGELFF. The CDR3 region has the DNA TGTGCCAGCAGCTCCTTGGCGGTGAACACCGGGGAGCTGTTTTTT. The chain recombines TRBV7-7 with TRBJ2-2; D is unclear. Germline values: CDR1 SSHAT, CDR2 FNYEAQ (reference sequence). This CDR3 contains 15 residues. V gave up 4 bases and J gave up 1 base, with 10 bases separating them.